The sequence of this TCR beta chain was determined in a study of shared clonotypes between healthy human individuals (dated by TCRdb to 2020 to 2021). Looking at the study overall: A few men and a couple of women, aged 18 to 49 years, made up the cohort. Per donor, three plates each were used for CD4 naive and CD4 memory, two for CD8 naive, and one for CD8 memory. The study deeply sequenced blood TCR repertoires of five healthy adults to estimate repertoire size and the extent of clonotype sharing between individuals. To increase sequencing depth and limit assay-specific biases, TCR repertoire library preparation and sequencing were carried out by different laboratories using diverse techniques. Between about 0.8 and 9 billion PBMCs per donor were obtained by leukapheresis.

What the study reported, not specific to this receptor: Based on pairwise subsampling, the degree of clonotype sharing among donors was expected to be affected by sequencing depth. Clonotypes shared by all four sorted-subset donors showed higher generation probabilities than non-shared clonotypes. The small number of donors limited the genetic and exposure-history diversity represented. Incomplete sequencing was indicated by rarefaction of sorted-subset datasets, despite the large sequencing depth. Sampling was restricted to blood, and TCR repertoires in tissue are likely to differ from TCR repertoires in blood. Estimated clonotype richness was generally larger for naive than for memory subsets. When several donors were compared, the shared fraction of clonotypes was about 5% for naive CD4, approximately 3.3% for naive CD8, about 2.4% for memory CD4, and 0.35% to 0.4% for memory CD8.

CD8 naive samples were obtained by positive selection for CCR7 among CD45RO-negative cells, yielding a CD45RA+CCR7+ population from which TemRA cells were excluded. The donors were healthy, HIV-negative adults who had no recently reported acute infections or vaccinations. Every donor was a Caucasian adult living in Nashville, Tennessee, USA. Blood was obtained by leukapheresis, after which PBMCs were separated by Ficoll-Histopaque density gradient centrifugation and cryopreserved in liquid nitrogen vapor phase. Purity and quantity of every magnetically sorted T cell population were checked by analytical flow cytometry. From each sorted fraction, genomic DNA was isolated and quantified by UV absorbance on a Nanodrop 2000c. Cut back by 1 base and 0 bases, the V and J ends lie 10 bases apart. The CDR3 numbers 14 residues from cysteine through phenylalanine. The entry retains the CDR3 DNA only, 42 bases that are in frame from base 1. The germline V gene gives CDR1 as SQVTM and CDR2 as ANQGSEA.

TCR CDR3 regions were amplified from genomic DNA by multiplex PCR using the deep immunoSEQ assay. Extracted genomic DNA from each cell subset was spread evenly across all wells of several immunoSEQ 96-well plates, with each plate serving as a replicate. Each replicate PCR for sorted subsets received about 220 ng genomic DNA, equal to about 30,000 T cell genomes. The purified libraries were quantified using a Qubit 3.0 fluorometer, sized with a Bioanalyzer 2100, and then quantified again using the KAPA Library Quantification kit. Each immunoSEQ 96-well plate was sequenced on its own single-read 150-cycle Illumina NextSeq 550 flow cell. The published analysis was carried out like this. Because only junctional sequences without quality scores were contained in the immunoSEQ output, filtering matching that applied to full-length reads could not be performed. Sequences were annotated with PyIR, a Python wrapper for IgBLAST v1.9, and V/J genes and CDR3 were assigned using IMGT germline references. Reads were filtered out if the reads had weak V/J assignments (E-value above 1e-6), no CDR3, stop codons, out-of-frame junctions, or ambiguous translated residues. A V3J clonotype was defined by an identical inferred V gene, J gene, and CDR3 amino acid sequence. The percentage overlap between two repertoires was calculated by dividing the number of shared unique clonotypes by the size of the smaller repertoire. Three approaches were used to assess repertoire richness: RTK rarefaction, the Chao1 estimator, and Recon v2.1 estimates of unobserved clonotypes. Generation probabilities for all TCRbeta clonotypes obtained by the gDNA method from a handful of donors were computed using OLGA. The clones in this table, taken by TCRdb from immuneACCESS, are in-frame only. Not every clone is retained; where verified, under half of the shortfall comes from an unresolved V gene, and the cause of the rest is unknown. V, J and clone size are those of that table, while D and trimming were read from the DNA. The sample table records around 2,000,000 clones; 85% to 95% of these occur just once. The ten largest clones take up roughly 1.2% of the sample.

As regards this clone: The antigen it binds to is not known. No much larger clone exists at a distance of one base, and base qualities are not known.

The sample taken for sequencing was naive CD8+ T cells sorted from blood. In light of the paper, this sample's cell subset or site label describes: CD45RA+CCR7+. This clonotype was obtained from a man aged 18 to 30 in good health. The sequence links TRBV29-1 to TRBJ2-7; the D call is tentative, TRBD1 or TRBD2, as each matches 5 bases. The CDR3 is CSVEGDGASYEQYF. The sequenced DNA is TGCAGCGTTGAAGGGGACGGAGCCTCCTACGAGCAGTACTTC.